These 22 T cell receptor beta chains came from one sample sequenced in a study of blood T cell repertoires in COVID-19. The data were produced by immunoSEQ multiplex PCR, yet TCRdb's version contains in-frame clones alone and is incomplete. This sample has around 16,000 clones, with 84% found just once. Sequenced sample: peripheral blood. The receptors were sampled from a human donor in a cohort sampled during active COVID-19.

The rearrangement joins TRBV13 to TRBJ2-5, with no clear D. CDR1 PRHDT and CDR2 FYEKMQ come from the germline V gene (reference sequence). V was pared by 5 bases and J by 2 bases, with 6 bases between. The CDR3 spans 12 residues. The CDR3 loop reads CASSSSQETQYF. The CDR3 DNA follows: TGTGCCAGCAGCAGCTCACAAGAGACCCAGTACTTC.

The genes are TRBV7-2 and TRBJ2-7, with 11 bases lining up with TRBD2. The CDR3 has 15 amino acids. V lost 5 bases to trimming and J lost 3 bases; unmatched junction nucleotides: 6. Germline assignment: CDR1 SGHTA and CDR2 FQGNSA. CDR3 sequence reads: CASSLTSGSVYEQYF. CDR3 in DNA: TGTGCCAGCAGCCTTACTAGCGGGAGCGTCTACGAGCAGTACTTC.

The chain has TRBV19 and TRBJ2-5; 13 nucleotides line up with TRBD2. The CDR3 length is 16 residues. Germline CDR1 reads LNHDA; CDR2 reads SQIVND (reference sequence). The V and J ends lost 5 bases and 2 bases, in that order; junction bases with no gene match: 5. CDR3 nucleotide sequence: TGTGCCAGTAGTTCATCGGGACTAGCGGGACAAGAGACCCAGTACTTC. Protein product: CASSSSGLAGQETQYF.

The CDR3 sequence: CAWQTSYEQYF. DNA for the CDR3: TGTGCCTGGCAAACTAGCTACGAGCAGTACTTC. This chain links TRBV30 with TRBJ2-7, with D possibly being TRBD2 (5 bases). Trimming removed 5 bases at V and 3 bases at J, with 8 bases between. Per germline, CDR1 GTSNPN and CDR2 SVGIG (reference sequence). The CDR3 spans 11 residues.

The chain recombines TRBV7-2 with TRBJ2-5; 13 bases agree with TRBD2. V shed 4 bases and J 5 bases; nucleotides not matched to a gene: 7. CDR3 length equals 16 residues. Germline lookup yields CDR1 SGHTA and CDR2 FQGNSA. CDR3 bases: TGTGCCAGCAGCTGGGGACTAGCGGGGACAGAGGAGACCCAGTACTTC. It codes for CASSWGLAGTEETQYF. Full variable domain (outside the CDR3, taken from reference TRBV7-2 and TRBJ2-5): GAGVSQSPSNKVTEKGKDVELRCDPISGHTALYWYRQSLGQGLEFLIYFQGNSAPDKSGLPSDRFSAERTGGSVSTLTIQRTQQEDSAVYLCASSWGLAGTEETQYFGPGTRLLVL.

This clone appeared a few times. The genes are TRBV27 and TRBJ1-5; perhaps TRBD1 as D (5 bases). This CDR3 has 14 residues. V was trimmed by 5 bases and J by 2 bases, leaving 10 bases between them. Germline values: CDR1 MNHEY, CDR2 SMNVEV (reference sequence). DNA for the CDR3: TGTGCCAGCAGTGACAGAGACGGCAATCAGCCCCAGCATTTT. Residues: CASSDRDGNQPQHF.

This chain links TRBV21-1 with TRBJ2-2; no DNA check was done on the table's D call, TRBD2. TRBV21-1 is marked as a pseudogene. The CDR3 has 21 amino acids. Written as DNA, the CDR3 is TGTGCCAGCAGCAAAGGGGGGGAGGAATTGGGACTAGCGGGATGGACCGGGGAGCTGTTTTTT. Residues: CASSKGGEELGLAGWTGELFF.

This chain uses TRBV7-6 with TRBJ2-6; tentative D call: TRBD1 (5 bases). With 0 bases removed from V and 4 bases from J, the gap between germline ends came to 16 bases. The germline V gene encodes CDR1 SGHVS and CDR2 FNYEAQ. This CDR3 region has 18 residues. In DNA, the CDR3 is TGTGCCAGCAGCTTAGCTCTATGGAAAGGGGTCGGGGCCAACGTCCTGACTTTC. Its protein product is CASSLALWKGVGANVLTF. Using reference TRBV7-6 and TRBJ2-6 for the parts outside the CDR3, the full variable domain is GAGVSQSPRYKVTKRGQDVALRCDPISGHVSLYWYRQALGQGPEFLTYFNYEAQQDKSGLPNDRFSAERPEGSISTLTIQRTEQRDSAMYRCASSLALWKGVGANVLTFGAGSRLTVL.

The chain carries TRBV14 and TRBJ2-3; perhaps TRBD2 as D (6 bases). Germline assignment: CDR1 SGHDN and CDR2 FVKESK. This CDR3 has 15 amino acids. V lost 2 bases and J 6 bases, leaving 15 bases between the germline ends. The CDR3 coding sequence is TGTGCCAGCAGCCAATTGGCTGGCGGGGTTGATACGCAGTATTTT. This sequence encodes CASSQLAGGVDTQYF.

The rearrangement joins TRBV15 to TRBJ2-5; the D is unclear. Trimming left V 1 base short and J 2 bases short, with 8 bases between. Germline V lookup: CDR1 LNHNV, CDR2 YYDKDF (reference sequence). CDR3 size: 14 residues. The CDR3 here is CATSRVNPQETQYF. The CDR3 region has the DNA TGTGCCACCAGCAGAGTTAATCCTCAAGAGACCCAGTACTTC.

J is TRBJ2-7 and V is TRBV27; TRBD1 agrees at 7 bases. V shed 6 bases, J shed 4 bases, and the junction held 12 bases outside the gene matches. This CDR3 region has 15 residues. Germline CDR1 and CDR2: MNHEY and SMNVEV (reference sequence). The CDR3 sequence: CASRLTPGQTYEQYF. CDR3 coding DNA: TGTGCCAGCAGGCTTACTCCGGGACAGACATACGAGCAGTACTTC.

The V call is TRBV10-2, the J call TRBJ2-5; TRBD2 is a possible D gene (5 bases). Trimming took off 8 bases at V and 7 bases at J, with 17 bases between the two ends. Germline CDR1 and CDR2: WSHSY and SAAADI. The CDR3 extends over 13 amino acids. The CDR3 nucleotides are TGCGCCAGCGCGCTTGGCGGGTTGGGGACCCAGTACTTC. Residues: CASALGGLGTQYF.

V is TRBV18 and J is TRBJ1-1, with D maybe TRBD1 (6 bases). Trimming took 3 bases from V and 4 from J, leaving 15 bases between them. Germline loops: CDR1 KGHSH, CDR2 LQKENI. The CDR3 is made up of 15 amino acids. In nucleotides, the CDR3 is TGTGCCAGCTCACCCACGACAGGCCCGATCACTGAAGCTTTCTTT. This encodes CASSPTTGPITEAFF.

The V gene is TRBV9, the J gene TRBJ2-7, with TRBD2 as a possible D gene (5 bases). The CDR3 is made up of 13 amino acids. Germline V lookup: CDR1 SGDLS, CDR2 YYNGEE. Trimming removed 0 bases at V and 6 bases at J, with 10 bases between. The CDR3 is CASSVDRAGEQYF. The CDR3 DNA sequence: TGTGCCAGCAGCGTAGATAGGGCGGGCGAGCAGTACTTC. Full variable domain (remainder filled in from reference TRBV9 and TRBJ2-7): DSGVTQTPKHLITATGQRVTLRCSPRSGDLSVYWYQQSLDQGLQFLIQYYNGEERAKGNILERFSAQQFPDLHSELNLSSLELGDSALYFCASSVDRAGEQYFGPGTRLTVT.

This clone qualifies as medium-sized. V and J are TRBV28 and TRBJ2-1, with D uncertain. Trimming pared 5 bases from V and 5 bases from J, leaving 13 bases between. This CDR3 is built from 14 residues. Germline V lookup: CDR1 MDHEN, CDR2 SYDVKM. CDR3 nucleotide sequence: TGTGCCAGCAGTATCACCCAACTGAACAATGAGCAGTTCTTC. Encoded protein: CASSITQLNNEQFF.

This rearrangement joins TRBV28 to TRBJ2-7, with 11 bases fitting TRBD2. J gave up 5 bases and V 2 bases, and 5 bases lay outside the gene matches. This CDR3 has 15 residues. In germline, CDR1 is MDHEN, CDR2 SYDVKM. In DNA, the CDR3 is TGTGCCAGCAGTTTAACTAGCGGGAGTAGACACGAGCAGTACTTC. Its translation: CASSLTSGSRHEQYF.

The genes are TRBV11-2 and TRBJ2-2; 7 bases align to TRBD2. Germline V gene sequence: CDR1 SGHAT, CDR2 FQNNGV. Germline trimming cut 4 bases from V and 2 bases from J; bases unmatched to any gene: 13. The CDR3 sequence is 18 residues long. CDR3 in amino acids: CASSSLSGALLNTGELFF. DNA of the CDR3: TGTGCCAGCAGCTCCTTGAGCGGGGCCCTGCTTAACACCGGGGAGCTGTTTTTT.

The rearrangement links TRBV27 to TRBJ1-5, with D unresolved. CDR1 and CDR2 from the germline V gene are MNHEY and SMNVEV (reference sequence). V lost 1 base and J lost 3, with 7 bases in between. There are 14 residues in the CDR3. In DNA form, the CDR3 reads TGTGCCAGCAGTTTATTGGGCCCCAATCAGCCCCAGCATTTT. Amino acids: CASSLLGPNQPQHF.

In DNA, the CDR3 is TGTGCCAGCAGCCTAGCGGAACCCGGCGGGGAGCTGTTTTTT. Protein product: CASSLAEPGGELFF. This rearrangement joins TRBV6-5 to TRBJ2-2, with 7 nucleotides matching TRBD2. This CDR3 comprises 14 residues. CDR1 is MNHEY, CDR2 SVGAGI, per germline. The J segment lost 7 bases and the V segment lost 6 bases, leaving 8 bases of the junction unmatched.

This clone was observed once. The V call is TRBV7-8, the J call TRBJ1-2; possibly TRBD1 for D (5 bases). V dropped 4 bases and J dropped 4 bases, with 19 bases sitting between them. The germline V gene encodes CDR1 SGHVS and CDR2 FQNEAQ. This CDR3 is 16 amino acids long. The CDR3 here is CASSSHLGQGSYGYTF. Here the CDR3 DNA reads TGTGCCAGCAGCTCCCATTTAGGACAAGGCTCCTATGGCTACACCTTC.

V is TRBV7-9 and J is TRBJ2-5; perhaps TRBD1 as D (6 bases). The germline CDR1 and CDR2 sequences are SEHNR and FQNEAQ (reference sequence). The CDR3 is 14 residues long. Deletions cut 5 bases from V and 1 base from J, with 11 bases between. The DNA for the CDR3 is TGTGCCAGCAGCATTCAGGGGCCCCAAGAGACCCAGTACTTC. It codes for CASSIQGPQETQYF.

This chain connects TRBV5-1 to TRBJ2-7; D might be TRBD2 (6 bases). CDR1 and CDR2 (germline): SGHRS, YFSETQ. V dropped 4 bases and J dropped 4 bases, with 21 bases sitting between them. This CDR3 has 16 amino acids. This CDR3 is CASSPLSGALSYEQYF. The CDR3 coding sequence is TGCGCCAGCAGCCCCTTGTCGGGAGCGCTTTCTTACGAGCAGTACTTC.